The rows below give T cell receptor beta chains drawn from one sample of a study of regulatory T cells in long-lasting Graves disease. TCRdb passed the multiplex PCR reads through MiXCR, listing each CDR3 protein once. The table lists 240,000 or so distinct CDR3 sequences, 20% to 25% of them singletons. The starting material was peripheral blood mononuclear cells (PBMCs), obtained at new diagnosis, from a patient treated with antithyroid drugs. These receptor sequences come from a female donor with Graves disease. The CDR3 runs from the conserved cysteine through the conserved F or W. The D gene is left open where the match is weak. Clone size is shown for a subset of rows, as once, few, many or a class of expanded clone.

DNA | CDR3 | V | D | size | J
TGTGCCAGCAGCCCGTCCGACAGTTTCTTGATGAACACTGAAGCTTTCTTT | CASSPSDSFLMNTEAFF | TRBV9 | - | many | TRBJ1-1
TGTGCCAGCAGCAACCGACAGAGCTACGAGCAGTACTTC | CASSNRQSYEQYF | TRBV7-2 | - | many | TRBJ2-7
TGTGCCAGCAGCTACGGCAACGAGAGAACTGAAGCTTTCTTT | CASSYGNERTEAFF | TRBV11-3 | - | many | TRBJ1-1
TGTGCCAGCAGAGAAGGGATAACCTACGAGCAGTACTTC | CASREGITYEQYF | TRBV2 | - | - | TRBJ2-7
TGTGCCAGCAGCCCCGGTGGCGGGAGGGGTGGGGAGCAGTTCTTC | CASSPGGGRGGEQFF | TRBV7-3 | TRBD2 | many | TRBJ2-1
TGTGCCAGCAGTTCGGGACTCCCCTCCTACAATGAGCAGTTCTTC | CASSSGLPSYNEQFF | TRBV2 | - | many | TRBJ2-1
TGTGCCAGCAGTGAAAGAAAAGCCCAAGAGACCCAGTACTTC | CASSERKAQETQYF | TRBV2 | - | many | TRBJ2-5
TGTGCCAGCAGCGTAGGACTTAAGGGGGAGACCCAGTACTTC | CASSVGLKGETQYF | TRBV9 | - | many | TRBJ2-5
TGCGCCAGCAGTGAGATTGGGGCGGGTTGGACCGGCTACGAGCAGTACTTC | CASSEIGAGWTGYEQYF | TRBV10-2 | - | many | TRBJ2-7
TGCAGTGCGGAAGGGACAGCGAACTATGGCTACACCTTC | CSAEGTANYGYTF | TRBV20-1 | TRBD1 | few | TRBJ1-2
TGTGCCAGCAGTTTATCCGCACAGGGTTTGGGAGAAAAACTGTTTTTT | CASSLSAQGLGEKLFF | TRBV28 | - | many | TRBJ1-4
TGTGCCAGCAGTGAAAGGCTCAGGGTGAACACTGAAGCTTTCTTT | CASSERLRVNTEAFF | TRBV6-1 | - | many | TRBJ1-1